This T cell receptor (beta chain) is from a study of blood T cell repertoires in COVID-19. Regarding this clone: A read error may account for a junction end that differs from germline.

Sequencing was performed with immunoSEQ multiplex PCR; in TCRdb, only in-frame clones are kept and a portion is missing. The sample shows 50,000 to 60,000 clones, almost 85% of them seen only once. This CDR3 has 14 amino acids. CDR1 is LNHNV, CDR2 YYDKDF, per germline (reference sequence). The receptor's source is a human donor in a cohort sampled during active COVID-19. The gene calls are TRBV15 and TRBJ1-5, with 7 bases lining up with TRBD1. Specimen: peripheral blood. The CDR3 nucleotides read TGTGCCACCAGCGGAGACAGGGTTCATCAGCCCCAGCATTTT. As protein: CATSGDRVHQPQHF.